Following are 5 T cell receptor beta chains from one sample sequenced in a study of blood T cell repertoires in COVID-19. Sequencing used immunoSEQ multiplex PCR; TCRdb keeps in-frame clones, though not all of them. The table has 200,000 to 300,000 clones, roughly 80% seen once; the top ten hold around 7%. The specimen sequenced was peripheral blood. The receptor source for this set is a woman aged 80 or over with COVID-19, enrolled during active disease.

This clone was counted a single time. CDR3 residues: CASSQDGWQVEAFF. CDR3 in DNA: TGTGCCAGCAGCCAAGATGGATGGCAGGTTGAAGCTTTCTTT. The chain recombines TRBV3-1 (or the pseudogene TRBV3-2) with TRBJ1-1; D gene unclear. The CDR3 sequence is 14 residues long. The V gene's germline CDR1 is LGHDT and CDR2 YNNKEL (reference sequence). V lost 0 bases, J lost 7 bases, and 12 bases lay in between.

V usage is TRBV11-1 and J usage is TRBJ1-1; possible D gene TRBD1, 5 bases. In germline, CDR1 is SGHAT, CDR2 FQDESV (reference sequence). With 5 bases removed from V and 3 bases from J, the gap between germline ends came to 10 bases. CDR3 size: 13 residues. In nucleotides, the CDR3 is TGTGCCAGCAGCGCCCAGGGTTACACTGAAGCTTTCTTT. Encoded protein: CASSAQGYTEAFF.

The CDR3 DNA follows: TGTGCCAGCAGTCTGAGGTCCTATAATTCACCCCTCCACTTT. Protein: CASSLRSYNSPLHF. V is TRBV27 and J is TRBJ1-6; D is ambiguous. V was clipped by 5 bases and J by 1 base, with 6 bases between them. The length of the CDR3 is 14 residues. In germline, CDR1 is MNHEY, CDR2 SMNVEV (reference sequence).

The genes are TRBV28 and TRBJ1-5; D possibly corresponds to TRBD1 (6 bases). The germline V and J ends were trimmed by 3 bases and 6 bases, with 12 bases remaining between them. Per germline, CDR1 MDHEN and CDR2 SYDVKM. The CDR3 loop spans 14 amino acids. This CDR3 reads CASSFQEGGQPQHF. CDR3 bases: TGTGCCAGCAGTTTTCAGGAAGGGGGTCAGCCCCAGCATTTT. Full variable domain (rest looked up from reference TRBV28 and TRBJ1-5): DVKVTQSSRYLVKRTGEKVFLECVQDMDHENMFWYRQDPGLGLRLIYFSYDVKMKEKGDIPEGYSVSREKKERFSLILESASTNQTSMYLCASSFQEGGQPQHFGDGTRLSIL.

The V call is TRBV10-3, the J call TRBJ1-1; D not certain. The ends were cut back, 0 bases at V and 5 bases at J, with 10 bases in the middle. Germline CDR1 reads ENHRY; CDR2 reads SYGVKD. The CDR3 runs 14 residues. The CDR3 region is CAISESESTTEAFF. The CDR3 DNA reads TGTGCCATCAGTGAGTCTGAATCGACTACTGAAGCTTTCTTT.